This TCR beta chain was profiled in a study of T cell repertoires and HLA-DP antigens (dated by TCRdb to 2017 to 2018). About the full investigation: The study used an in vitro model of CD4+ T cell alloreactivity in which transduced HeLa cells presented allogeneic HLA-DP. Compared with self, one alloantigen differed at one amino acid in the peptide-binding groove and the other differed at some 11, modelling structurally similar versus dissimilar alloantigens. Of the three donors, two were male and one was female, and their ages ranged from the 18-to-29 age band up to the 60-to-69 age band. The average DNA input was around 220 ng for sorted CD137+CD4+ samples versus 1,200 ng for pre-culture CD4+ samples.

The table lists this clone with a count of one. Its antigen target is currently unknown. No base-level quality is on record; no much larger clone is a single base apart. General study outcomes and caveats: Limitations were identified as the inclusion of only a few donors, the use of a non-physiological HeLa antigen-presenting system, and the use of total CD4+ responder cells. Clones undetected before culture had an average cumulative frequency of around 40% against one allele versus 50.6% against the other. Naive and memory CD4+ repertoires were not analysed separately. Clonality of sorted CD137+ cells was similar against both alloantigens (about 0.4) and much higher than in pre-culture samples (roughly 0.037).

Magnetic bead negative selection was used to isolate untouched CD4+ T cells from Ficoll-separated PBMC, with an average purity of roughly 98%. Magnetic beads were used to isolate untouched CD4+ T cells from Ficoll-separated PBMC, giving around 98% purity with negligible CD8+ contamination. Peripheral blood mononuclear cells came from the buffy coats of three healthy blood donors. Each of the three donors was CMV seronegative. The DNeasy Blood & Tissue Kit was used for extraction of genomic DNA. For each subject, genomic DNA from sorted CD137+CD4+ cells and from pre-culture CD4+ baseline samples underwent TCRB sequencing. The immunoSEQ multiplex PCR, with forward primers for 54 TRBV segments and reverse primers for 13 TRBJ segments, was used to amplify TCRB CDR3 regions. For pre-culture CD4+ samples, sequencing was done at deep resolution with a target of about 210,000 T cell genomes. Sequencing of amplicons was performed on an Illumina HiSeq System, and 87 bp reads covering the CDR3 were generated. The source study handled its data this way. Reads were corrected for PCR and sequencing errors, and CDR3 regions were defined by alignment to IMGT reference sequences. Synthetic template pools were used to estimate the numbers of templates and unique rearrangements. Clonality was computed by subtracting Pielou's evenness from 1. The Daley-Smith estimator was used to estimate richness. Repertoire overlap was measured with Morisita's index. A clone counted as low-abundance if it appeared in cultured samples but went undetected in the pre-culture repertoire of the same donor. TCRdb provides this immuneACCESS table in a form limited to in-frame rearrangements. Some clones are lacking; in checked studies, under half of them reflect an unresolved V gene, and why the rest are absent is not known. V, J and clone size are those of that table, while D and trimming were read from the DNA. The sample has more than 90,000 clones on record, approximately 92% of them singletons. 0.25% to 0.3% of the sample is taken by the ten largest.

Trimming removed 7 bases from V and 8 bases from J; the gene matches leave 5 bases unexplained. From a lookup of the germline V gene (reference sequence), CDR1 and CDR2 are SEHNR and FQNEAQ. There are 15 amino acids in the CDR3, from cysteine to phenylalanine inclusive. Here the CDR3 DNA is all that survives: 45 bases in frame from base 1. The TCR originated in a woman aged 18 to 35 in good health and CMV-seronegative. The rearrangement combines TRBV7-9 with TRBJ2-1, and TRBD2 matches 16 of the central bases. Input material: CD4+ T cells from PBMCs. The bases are TGTGCCAGCACCTTGGGACTAGCGGGAGGGGATGAGCAGTTCTTC. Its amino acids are CASTLGLAGGDEQFF.